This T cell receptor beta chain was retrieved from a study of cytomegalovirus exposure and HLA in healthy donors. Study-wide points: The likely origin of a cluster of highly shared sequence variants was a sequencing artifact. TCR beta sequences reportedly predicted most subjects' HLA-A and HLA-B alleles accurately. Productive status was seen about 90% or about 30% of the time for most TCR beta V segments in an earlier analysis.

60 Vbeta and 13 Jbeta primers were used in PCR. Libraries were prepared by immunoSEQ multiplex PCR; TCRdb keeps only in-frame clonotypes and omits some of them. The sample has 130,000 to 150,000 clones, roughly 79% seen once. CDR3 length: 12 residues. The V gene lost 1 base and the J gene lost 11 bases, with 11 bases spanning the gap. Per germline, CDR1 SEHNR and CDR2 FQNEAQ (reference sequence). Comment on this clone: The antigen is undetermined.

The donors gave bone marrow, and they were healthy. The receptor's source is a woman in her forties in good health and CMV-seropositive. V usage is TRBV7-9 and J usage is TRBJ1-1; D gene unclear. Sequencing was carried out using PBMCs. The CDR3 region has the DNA TGTGCCAGCAGCTTAGGTCTGGGAGGGGCTTTCTTT. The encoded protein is CASSLGLGGAFF.